A single sample is the source of the 3 T cell receptor beta chains below, sequenced in a study of identical twins. TCRdb itself ran the 5' RACE reads through MiXCR, one entry per CDR3 protein. There are some 1,600,000 distinct CDR3 sequences in the sample; around 33% occur only once, and over 0.25% lies in the top ten. The sequencing sample was made of cord blood. Source of these receptors: a newborn girl in good health.

The chain couples TRBV7-9 to TRBJ1-3; D remains ambiguous. Deletions cut 5 bases from V and 4 bases from J, with 18 bases between. The CDR3 loop spans 16 amino acids. Per the germline V gene, CDR1 is SEHNR and CDR2 is FQNEAQ (reference sequence). CDR3 nucleotide sequence: TGTGCCAGCAGCCTCCCAGTGGGTCCCTTGGGAAACACCATATATTTT. Protein product: CASSLPVGPLGNTIYF.

This chain joins TRBV19 and TRBJ2-1; 10 positions agree with TRBD2. Germline CDR1 LNHDA, CDR2 SQIVND (reference sequence). The V segment lost 1 base and the J segment 7 bases; nucleotides outside the gene matches: 4. The CDR3 loop spans 15 amino acids. CDR3 sequence reads: CASSIVLAGENEQFF. Here the CDR3 DNA reads TGTGCCAGTAGTATAGTCCTAGCGGGAGAAAATGAGCAGTTCTTC.

The V gene is TRBV12-3 or TRBV12-4, the J gene TRBJ2-3; 11 nucleotides agree with TRBD1. Trimming at V came to 6 bases and at J to 3 bases, leaving 5 bases not matched to a gene. The length of the CDR3 is 15 residues. CDR3 residues: CASSRTGGETDTQYF. Written as DNA, the CDR3 is TGTGCCAGCAGCAGGACAGGGGGCGAGACAGATACGCAGTATTTT.